This T cell receptor (beta chain) was identified in a study of cytomegalovirus exposure and HLA in healthy donors. Use of 60 Vbeta and 13 Jbeta primers characterized the PCR. Some clones are missing from TCRdb's copy, which holds only in-frame ones; the method was immunoSEQ multiplex PCR. The sample yields 55,000 or so clones, about three quarters seen once. This clone was recorded a few times. Trimming stripped 5 bases from V and 4 bases from J, with 17 bases between. The CDR3 is 15 amino acids. CDR1 and CDR2 (germline): MGHDK, SYGVNS. The sequencing sample was made of PBMCs. V is TRBV25-1 and J is TRBJ2-5; D may be TRBD1 (6 bases). The source of this sequence is a man between 18 and 29 years old in good health and CMV-seronegative. For the CDR3, the DNA is TGTGCCAGCAGTCAACAGGGACCTGGGGGAGAGACCCAGTACTTC. This encodes CASSQQGPGGETQYF.